Below are 22 T cell receptor beta chains sequenced from a single sample in a study of blood T cell repertoires in COVID-19. Sequenced by immunoSEQ multiplex PCR; TCRdb stores in-frame clones only, minus some. Of a few hundred thousand clones listed, roughly 82% are singletons. Sequencing was done on a sample of peripheral blood. Receptors were obtained from a man at least 80 years old with acute or convalescent COVID-19.

This clone was counted only a few times. The rearrangement uses TRBV7-9 and TRBJ1-1; possibly TRBD1 for D (5 bases). The CDR3 runs to 16 residues. The V and J ends lost 3 bases and 11 bases respectively, with 25 bases between them. Per the germline V gene, CDR1 is SEHNR and CDR2 is FQNEAQ (reference sequence). The chain's CDR3 is CASSFLGLRLPLGAFF. DNA of the CDR3: TGTGCCAGCAGCTTCTTGGGACTAAGGCTCCCTCTCGGGGCTTTCTTT. The variable domain in full, completed from reference TRBV7-9 and TRBJ1-1, reads DTGVSQNPRHKITKRGQNVTFRCDPISEHNRLYWYRQTLGQGPEFLTYFQNEAQLEKSRLLSDRFSAERPKGSFSTLEIQRTEQGDSAMYLCASSFLGLRLPLGAFFGQGTRLTVV.

The rearrangement links TRBV6-1 to TRBJ1-2; D not resolved. The length of the CDR3 is 13 residues. Trimming left V 2 bases short and J 5 bases short, with 9 bases between. CDR1 and CDR2 from the germline V gene are MNHNS and SASEGT. The CDR3 here is CASSELGEYGYTF. The CDR3 DNA sequence: TGTGCCAGCAGTGAATTGGGCGAATATGGCTACACCTTC.

V usage is TRBV5-6 and J usage is TRBJ1-5; TRBD1 aligns across 8 bases. Germline CDR1 is SGHDT and CDR2 is YYEEEE. V lost 1 base and J lost 0; bases outside the gene matches: 9. This CDR3 has 18 amino acids. The CDR3 protein is CASSLRDRGANSNQPQHF. DNA for the CDR3: TGTGCCAGCAGCTTGCGTGACAGGGGTGCAAATAGCAATCAGCCCCAGCATTTT.

The CDR3 sequence: CASSADGKTEAFF. The CDR3 DNA follows: TGTGCCAGCAGTGCGGACGGGAAGACTGAAGCTTTCTTT. J is TRBJ1-1 and V is TRBV9; D unclear. Germline V gene lookup returns CDR1 SGDLS and CDR2 YYNGEE. V was clipped by 5 bases and J by 5 bases, with 13 bases between them. The CDR3 extends over 13 amino acids.

The V and J genes are TRBV28 and TRBJ2-7, with 8 bases lining up with TRBD1. V shed 2 bases, J shed 2 bases, and the junction held 2 bases outside the gene matches. CDR1 and CDR2 from the germline V gene are MDHEN and SYDVKM. CDR3 length: 14 residues. In nucleotides, the CDR3 is TGTGCCAGCAGTTTACCAGGGGGCGCCTACGAGCAGTACTTC. The encoded protein is CASSLPGGAYEQYF. Together with reference TRBV28 and TRBJ2-7, the CDR3 gives the full variable domain: DVKVTQSSRYLVKRTGEKVFLECVQDMDHENMFWYRQDPGLGLRLIYFSYDVKMKEKGDIPEGYSVSREKKERFSLILESASTNQTSMYLCASSLPGGAYEQYFGPGTRLTVT.

The chain recombines TRBV11-2 with TRBJ1-6; a weak D match, TRBD1 (6 bases). V lost 5 bases to trimming and J lost 8 bases, with 10 bases between them. Germline V CDR1 and CDR2: SGHAT, FQNNGV. CDR3 length: 13 residues. CDR3 coding DNA: TGTGCCAGCAGCCTTCACAGGGATTCACCCCTCCACTTT. It codes for CASSLHRDSPLHF.

The genes are TRBV28 and TRBJ2-1; perhaps TRBD1 as D (6 bases). Germline loops: CDR1 MDHEN, CDR2 SYDVKM. Deletions cut 3 bases from V and 4 bases from J, with 7 bases between. This CDR3 contains 13 residues. The CDR3 region is CASSLDSYNEQFF. DNA for the CDR3: TGTGCCAGCAGTTTGGACAGTTACAATGAGCAGTTCTTC.

This chain joins TRBV5-6 and TRBJ1-6; D might be TRBD1 (5 bases). The CDR3 runs 14 residues. Germline CDR1 and CDR2: SGHDT and YYEEEE. Trimming left V 4 bases short and J 8 bases short, with 13 bases between. CDR3 DNA sequence: TGTGCCAGCAGCCATTGGGGGGGATATTCACCCCTCCACTTT. Residues: CASSHWGGYSPLHF.

The chain is built from TRBV27 and TRBJ1-1; D unclear. V shed 4 bases and J shed 7 bases, with 10 bases lying between them. The CDR3 extends over 12 amino acids. From germline, CDR1 is MNHEY and CDR2 SMNVEV (reference sequence). The CDR3 loop is CASSYPGGEAFF. The CDR3 bases are TGTGCCAGCAGTTATCCCGGCGGTGAAGCTTTCTTT.

The chain links TRBV14 to TRBJ1-2; the match to TRBD1 covers 10 bases. This CDR3 has 15 amino acids. From germline, CDR1 is SGHDN and CDR2 FVKESK. Germline trimming cut 3 bases from V and 3 bases from J; bases unmatched to any gene: 4. The CDR3 region is CASSHGTGAHYGYTF. CDR3 sequence (DNA): TGTGCCAGCAGCCACGGGACAGGGGCCCACTATGGCTACACCTTC.

This clone has just one count. The chain uses TRBV19 and TRBJ2-5; D perhaps matches TRBD1 (5 bases). Trimming took off 6 bases at V and 5 bases at J, with 19 bases between the two ends. The CDR3 has 15 amino acids. Per germline, CDR1 LNHDA and CDR2 SQIVND (reference sequence). The CDR3 DNA sequence: TGTGCCAGTAGCCCCGACTGGGGCCCACTTGAGACCCAGTACTTC. Its protein product is CASSPDWGPLETQYF.

The chain combines TRBV7-8 with TRBJ2-5, with TRBD2 matching 7 bases. From germline, CDR1 is SGHVS and CDR2 FQNEAQ. CDR3 length: 18 residues. The ends lost 3 bases at V and 5 bases at J; junction bases unmatched: 18. The CDR3 DNA reads TGTGCCAGCAGCTTGAACGCTGCAACAGCGGCCGGGGGGGAGACCCAGTACTTC. This translates into CASSLNAATAAGGETQYF.

The chain employs TRBV18 and TRBJ1-4; weak D call: TRBD1 (6 bases). V lost 4 bases and J 6 bases, leaving 15 bases between the germline ends. The CDR3 is 15 amino acids. Germline lookup yields CDR1 KGHSH and CDR2 LQKENI. The CDR3 DNA sequence: TGTGCCAGCTCACTCGCGGGGGGCCAGGATGAAAAACTGTTTTTT. It specifies CASSLAGGQDEKLFF. The variable domain in full, with the rest retrieved from reference TRBV18 and TRBJ1-4, is NAGVMQNPRHLVRRRGQEARLRCSPMKGHSHVYWYRQLPEEGLKFMVYLQKENIIDESGMPKERFSAEFPKEGPSILRIQQVVRGDSAAYFCASSLAGGQDEKLFFGSGTQLSVL.

The chain recombines TRBV29-1 with TRBJ1-1, with D uncertain. Germline V gives CDR1 SQVTM, CDR2 ANQGSEA. V was clipped by 3 bases and J by 4 bases, with 12 bases between them. The CDR3 extends over 13 amino acids. CDR3 region: CSVEDGVGTEAFF. CDR3 sequence (DNA): TGCAGCGTTGAGGACGGGGTAGGCACTGAAGCTTTCTTT. Drawing the rest from reference TRBV29-1 and TRBJ1-1, the complete variable domain is SAVISQKPSRDICQRGTSLTIQCQVDSQVTMMFWYRQQPGQSLTLIATANQGSEATYESGFVIDKFPISRPNLTFSTLTVSNMSPEDSSIYLCSVEDGVGTEAFFGQGTRLTVV.

The sample holds one count of this clone. This chain links TRBV4-2 with TRBJ1-1, with a possible D match to TRBD1 (6 bases). The CDR3 runs 13 residues. The V end was cut by 1 base, the J end by 5 bases, with 8 bases between. The germline V gene encodes CDR1 LGHNA and CDR2 YNFKEQ. The DNA for the CDR3 is TGTGCCAGCAGCCAAGCAGGGGAGACTGAAGCTTTCTTT. It yields the protein CASSQAGETEAFF.

J is TRBJ1-1 and V is TRBV7-9, with D possibly matching TRBD1 (5 bases). V shed 3 bases and J shed 1 base, with 9 bases lying between them. CDR1 SEHNR and CDR2 FQNEAQ come from the germline V gene (reference sequence). The CDR3 sequence is 14 residues long. CDR3 nucleotides: TGTGCCAGCAGCTTGAGGACACGGAACACTGAAGCTTTCTTT. Translated, it gives CASSLRTRNTEAFF.

This clone was counted a few times. The chain combines TRBV27 with TRBJ1-4; TRBD1 aligns across 7 bases. Germline CDR1 and CDR2: MNHEY and SMNVEV (reference sequence). The CDR3 is 13 residues long. V shed 5 bases and J 8 bases; nucleotides not matched to a gene: 5. The CDR3 sequence is CASSDREGEKLFF. DNA of the CDR3: TGTGCCAGCAGTGACAGGGAAGGAGAAAAACTGTTTTTT.

This rearrangement joins TRBV9 to TRBJ2-1; tentative D call: TRBD1 (6 bases). The germline V and J ends were trimmed by 2 bases and 0 bases, with 12 bases remaining between them. The germline V gene has CDR1 SGDLS and CDR2 YYNGEE. This CDR3 is 16 amino acids long. DNA of the CDR3: TGTGCCAGCAGCGTCTTTGACAGGAGCTCCTACAATGAGCAGTTCTTC. Translated: CASSVFDRSSYNEQFF.

The chain uses TRBV9 and TRBJ1-3; D is unresolved. The germline gives CDR1 SGDLS, CDR2 YYNGEE. V lost 1 base, J lost 0 bases, and 8 bases lay in between. This CDR3 is 15 amino acids long. In nucleotides, the CDR3 is TGTGCCAGCAGCGTACTGGCCGACTCTGGAAACACCATATATTTT. Encoded protein: CASSVLADSGNTIYF.

This chain joins TRBV4-3 and TRBJ2-7; 7 bases are shared with TRBD1. This CDR3 is 13 amino acids long. The ends lost 4 bases at V and 7 bases at J; junction bases unmatched: 7. CDR1 and CDR2 (germline): LGHNA, YSLEER. The CDR3 spells CASSLRTGGEQYF. The DNA for the CDR3 is TGCGCCAGCAGCCTGAGGACAGGCGGGGAGCAGTACTTC.

The chain has TRBV5-4 and TRBJ2-5; the match to TRBD2 covers 10 bases. The CDR3 loop spans 15 amino acids. The V segment lost 2 bases and the J segment 2 bases; nucleotides outside the gene matches: 3. Germline V gene sequence: CDR1 SGHNT, CDR2 YYREEE (reference sequence). Here the CDR3 DNA reads TGTGCCAGCAGCTTTTGGACTAGCGGACAAGAGACCCAGTACTTC. Protein sequence: CASSFWTSGQETQYF.

V is TRBV7-3 and J is TRBJ1-2; TRBD1 matches at 8 bases. The CDR3 sequence is 14 residues long. J lost 8 bases, V lost 5 bases, and 10 bases had no gene match. Germline V gives CDR1 SGHTA, CDR2 FQGTGA. The CDR3 here is CASSQGQGREGYTF. In DNA, the CDR3 is TGTGCCAGCAGCCAAGGACAGGGTCGGGAAGGCTACACCTTC.